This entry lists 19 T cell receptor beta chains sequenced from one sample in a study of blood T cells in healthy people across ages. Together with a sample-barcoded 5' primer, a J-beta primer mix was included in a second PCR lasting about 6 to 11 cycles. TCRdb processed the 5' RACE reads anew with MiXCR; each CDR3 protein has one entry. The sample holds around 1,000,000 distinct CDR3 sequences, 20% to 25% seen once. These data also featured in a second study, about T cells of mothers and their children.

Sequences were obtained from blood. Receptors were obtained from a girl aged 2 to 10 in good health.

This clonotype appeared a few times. For the CDR3, the DNA is TGCAGTGCTAGTCCCGGGACTAGCGGGAGCAGATACGAGCAGTACTTC. Its translation is CSASPGTSGSRYEQYF. This rearrangement joins TRBV20-1 to TRBJ2-7; 14 nucleotides align to TRBD2. Germline V gives CDR1 DFQATT, CDR2 SNEGSKA (reference sequence). Trimming removed 3 bases from V and 4 bases from J; junction bases left unmatched: 8. The CDR3 runs 16 residues.

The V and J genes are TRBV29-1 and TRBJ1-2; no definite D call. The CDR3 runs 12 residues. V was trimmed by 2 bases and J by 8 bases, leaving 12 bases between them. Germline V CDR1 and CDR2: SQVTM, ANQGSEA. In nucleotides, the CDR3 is TGCAGCGTTGAAAGGTTGGAGGAAGGCTACACCTTC. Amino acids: CSVERLEEGYTF.

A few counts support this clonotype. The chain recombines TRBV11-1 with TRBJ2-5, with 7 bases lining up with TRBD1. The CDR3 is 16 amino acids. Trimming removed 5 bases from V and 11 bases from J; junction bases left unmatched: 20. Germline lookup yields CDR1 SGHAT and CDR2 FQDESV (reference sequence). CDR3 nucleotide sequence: TGTGCCAGCAGCCCGTTTAGGACAGGAGCCTCCTACGTGCAGTACTTC. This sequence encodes CASSPFRTGASYVQYF. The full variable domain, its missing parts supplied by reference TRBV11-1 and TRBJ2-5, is EAEVAQSPRYKITEKSQAVAFWCDPISGHATLYWYRQILGQGPELLVQFQDESVVDDSQLPKDRFSAERLKGVDSTLKIQPAELGDSAMYLCASSPFRTGASYVQYFGPGTRLLVL.

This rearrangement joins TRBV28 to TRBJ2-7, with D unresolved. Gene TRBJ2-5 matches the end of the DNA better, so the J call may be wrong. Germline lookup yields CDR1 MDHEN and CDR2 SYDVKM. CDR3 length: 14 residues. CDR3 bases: TGTGCCAGTCTTCCGAGTGCGTTCGGAGAGACCCAGTACTTC. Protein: CASLPSAFGETQYF.

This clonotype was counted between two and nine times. This chain's CDR3 is CSARFGDTQYF. The CDR3 coding sequence is TGCAGTGCTAGATTCGGGGATACGCAGTATTTT. This chain uses TRBV20-1 with TRBJ2-3; D is undetermined. V lost 2 bases to trimming and J lost 6 bases, with 6 bases between them. Germline V gene lookup returns CDR1 DFQATT and CDR2 SNEGSKA (reference sequence). The length of the CDR3 is 11 residues.

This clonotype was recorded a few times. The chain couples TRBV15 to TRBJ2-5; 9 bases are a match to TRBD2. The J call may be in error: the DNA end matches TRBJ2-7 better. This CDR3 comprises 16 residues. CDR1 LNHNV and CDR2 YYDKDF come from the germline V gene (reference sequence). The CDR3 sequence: CATSRDRTSVPYEQYF. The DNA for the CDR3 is TGTGCCACCAGCAGAGATAGGACTAGCGTTCCCTACGAGCAGTACTTC.

The CDR3 sequence: CASSQAAGDNSPLHF. In DNA form, the CDR3 reads TGCGCCAGCAGCCAAGCGGCAGGGGACAATTCACCCCTCCACTTT. The chain has TRBV4-3 and TRBJ1-6, with a weak D call TRBD1 (6 bases). Per germline, CDR1 LGHNA and CDR2 YSLEER. Trimming removed 1 base at V and 7 bases at J, with 11 bases between. The CDR3 is 15 amino acids.

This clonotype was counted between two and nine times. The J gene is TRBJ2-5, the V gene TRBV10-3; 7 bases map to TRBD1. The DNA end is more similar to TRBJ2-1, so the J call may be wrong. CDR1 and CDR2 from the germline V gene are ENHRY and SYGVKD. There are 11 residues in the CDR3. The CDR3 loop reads CAIAGGNEQFF. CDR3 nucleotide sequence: TGTGCCATCGCAGGGGGCAATGAGCAGTTCTTC.

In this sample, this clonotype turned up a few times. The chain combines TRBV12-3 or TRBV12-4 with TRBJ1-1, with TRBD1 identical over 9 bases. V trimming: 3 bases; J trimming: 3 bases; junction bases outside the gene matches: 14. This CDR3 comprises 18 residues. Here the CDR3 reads CASSFFLGQGRSDTEAFF. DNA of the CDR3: TGTGCCAGCAGTTTCTTTTTGGGACAGGGTAGATCTGACACTGAAGCTTTCTTT.

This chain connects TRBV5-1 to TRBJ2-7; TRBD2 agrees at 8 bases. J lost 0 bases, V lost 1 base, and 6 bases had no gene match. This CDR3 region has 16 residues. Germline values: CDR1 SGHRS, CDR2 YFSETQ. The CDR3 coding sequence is TGCGCCAGCAGCTTGAGAACTAGCGGCCTCTCCTACGAGCAGTACTTC. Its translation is CASSLRTSGLSYEQYF.

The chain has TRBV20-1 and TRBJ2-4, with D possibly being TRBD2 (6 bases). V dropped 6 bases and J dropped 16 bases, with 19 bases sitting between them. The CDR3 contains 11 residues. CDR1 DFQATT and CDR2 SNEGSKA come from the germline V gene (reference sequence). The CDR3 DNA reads TGCAGTGCCAACAAGGGCGGGGAGTATTACTTC. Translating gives CSANKGGEYYF.

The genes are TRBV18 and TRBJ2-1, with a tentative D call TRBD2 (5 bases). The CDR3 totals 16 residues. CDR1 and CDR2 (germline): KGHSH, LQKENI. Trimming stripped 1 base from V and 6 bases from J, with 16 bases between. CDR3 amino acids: CASSPRGETLSNEQFF. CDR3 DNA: TGTGCCAGCTCACCACGGGGAGAAACGTTATCCAATGAGCAGTTCTTC.

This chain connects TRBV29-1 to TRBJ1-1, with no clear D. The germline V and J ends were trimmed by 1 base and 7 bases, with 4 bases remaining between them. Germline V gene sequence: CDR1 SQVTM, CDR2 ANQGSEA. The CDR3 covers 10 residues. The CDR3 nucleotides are TGCAGCGTTGAAGCTCTTGAAGCTTTCTTT. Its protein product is CSVEALEAFF.

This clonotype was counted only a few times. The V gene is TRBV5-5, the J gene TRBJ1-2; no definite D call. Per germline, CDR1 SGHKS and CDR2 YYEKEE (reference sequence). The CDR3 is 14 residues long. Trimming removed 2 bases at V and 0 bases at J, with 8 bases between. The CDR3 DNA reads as TGTGCCAGCAGCTTAGTACAAGCTAACTATGGCTACACCTTC. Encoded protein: CASSLVQANYGYTF.

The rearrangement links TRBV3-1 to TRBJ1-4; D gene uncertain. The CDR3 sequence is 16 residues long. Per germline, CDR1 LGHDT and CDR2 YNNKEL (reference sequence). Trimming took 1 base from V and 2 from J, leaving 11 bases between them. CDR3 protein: CASSQAGWSTNEKLFF. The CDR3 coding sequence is TGTGCCAGCAGCCAAGCCGGTTGGTCGACTAATGAAAAACTGTTTTTT.

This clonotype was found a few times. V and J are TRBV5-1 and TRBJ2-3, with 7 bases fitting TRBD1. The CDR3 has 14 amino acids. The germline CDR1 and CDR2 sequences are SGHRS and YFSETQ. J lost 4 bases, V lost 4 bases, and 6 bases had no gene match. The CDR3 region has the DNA TGCGCCAGCAGCAGACAGGGTGTCGCAGATACGCAGTATTTT. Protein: CASSRQGVADTQYF.

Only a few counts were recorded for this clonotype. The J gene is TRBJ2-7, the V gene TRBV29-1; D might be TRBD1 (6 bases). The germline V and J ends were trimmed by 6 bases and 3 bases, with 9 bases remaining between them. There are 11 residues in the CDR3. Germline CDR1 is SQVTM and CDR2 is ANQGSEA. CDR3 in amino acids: CSVLDSYEQYF. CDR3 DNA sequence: TGCAGCGTCCTGGACAGCTACGAGCAGTACTTC.

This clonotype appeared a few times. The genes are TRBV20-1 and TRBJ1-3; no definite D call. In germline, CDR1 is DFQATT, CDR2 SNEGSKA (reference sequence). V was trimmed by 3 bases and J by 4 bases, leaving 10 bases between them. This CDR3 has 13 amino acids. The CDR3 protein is CSASVRGGNTIYF. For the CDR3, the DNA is TGCAGTGCTAGTGTGAGAGGCGGAAACACCATATATTTT.

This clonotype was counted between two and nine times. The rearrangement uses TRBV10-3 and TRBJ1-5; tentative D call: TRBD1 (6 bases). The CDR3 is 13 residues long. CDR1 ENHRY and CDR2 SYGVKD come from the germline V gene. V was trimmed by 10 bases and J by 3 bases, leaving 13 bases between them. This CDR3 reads CATKGGSNQPQHF. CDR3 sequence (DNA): TGTGCCACTAAGGGGGGCTCCAATCAGCCCCAGCATTTT.